This entry lists 26 T cell receptor beta chains sequenced from one sample in a study of radiotherapy plus CTLA-4 blockade in lung cancer. Using immunoSEQ multiplex PCR, the repertoire was profiled, and TCRdb retains in-frame clones only, with some absent. This table holds roughly 45,000 clones, over 60% found once. Source: peripheral blood, taken from a patient treated with radiotherapy plus ipilimumab. The origin of the receptors is a human donor with non-small cell lung cancer who had a partial response to radiotherapy plus ipilimumab.

The J gene is TRBJ1-2, the V gene TRBV7-2; maybe TRBD1 (6 bases). Trimming took off 4 bases at V and 4 bases at J, with 19 bases between the two ends. CDR1 SGHTA and CDR2 FQGNSA come from the germline V gene. The CDR3 covers 16 residues. The CDR3 protein is CASSSRTVRDGYGYTF. The DNA of the CDR3 is TGTGCCAGCAGCTCAAGGACAGTGCGAGATGGCTATGGCTACACCTTC.

The chain links TRBV5-1 to TRBJ1-5, with 7 bases lining up with TRBD1. The CDR3 is 15 residues long. Germline V lookup: CDR1 SGHRS, CDR2 YFSETQ. Unmatched junction bases numbered 7, after V lost 0 bases and J lost 7 bases. The CDR3 here is CASSLGGTDQQPQHF. Here the CDR3 DNA reads TGCGCCAGCAGCTTGGGCGGGACAGATCAGCAGCCCCAGCATTTT.

This chain connects TRBV7-9 to TRBJ2-1, with D uncertain. The CDR3 loop spans 13 amino acids. Per the germline V gene, CDR1 is SEHNR and CDR2 is FQNEAQ (reference sequence). V lost 11 bases to trimming and J lost 0 bases, with 11 bases between them. This CDR3 reads CALPPSSYNEQFF. CDR3 bases: TGTGCCCTGCCCCCTAGCTCCTACAATGAGCAGTTCTTC. Full variable domain (missing parts from reference TRBV7-9 and TRBJ2-1): DTGVSQNPRHKITKRGQNVTFRCDPISEHNRLYWYRQTLGQGPEFLTYFQNEAQLEKSRLLSDRFSAERPKGSFSTLEIQRTEQGDSAMYLCALPPSSYNEQFFGPGTRLTVL.

V is TRBV9 and J is TRBJ1-1; D is uncertain. Germline values: CDR1 SGDLS, CDR2 YYNGEE. This CDR3 contains 15 residues. Trimming left V 0 bases short and J 8 bases short, with 17 bases between. The CDR3 sequence: CASSVASGDGFEAFF. CDR3 nucleotides: TGTGCCAGCAGCGTAGCTAGCGGAGACGGGTTCGAAGCTTTCTTT. The entire variable domain, with the rest obtained from reference TRBV9 and TRBJ1-1, is as follows: DSGVTQTPKHLITATGQRVTLRCSPRSGDLSVYWYQQSLDQGLQFLIQYYNGEERAKGNILERFSAQQFPDLHSELNLSSLELGDSALYFCASSVASGDGFEAFFGQGTRLTVV.

The rearrangement joins TRBV5-4 to TRBJ1-2; D is undetermined. Germline CDR1 and CDR2: SGHNT and YYREEE (reference sequence). Trimming left V 0 bases short and J 8 bases short, with 8 bases between. The CDR3 totals 12 residues. The CDR3 DNA follows: TGTGCCAGCAGCTTGGGTCTTTTGGGCTACACCTTC. Amino acids: CASSLGLLGYTF.

The chain employs TRBV5-1 and TRBJ2-2; 8 bases are a match to TRBD2. Trimming at V came to 3 bases and at J to 2 bases, leaving 6 bases not matched to a gene. The CDR3 is 16 amino acids. The germline V gene has CDR1 SGHRS and CDR2 YFSETQ. CDR3 sequence reads: CASSWEGLANTGELFF. The CDR3 nucleotides are TGCGCCAGCAGCTGGGAAGGACTAGCCAACACCGGGGAGCTGTTTTTT.

This chain connects TRBV30 to TRBJ2-7; maybe TRBD2 (5 bases). Germline CDR1 and CDR2: GTSNPN and SVGIG (reference sequence). Trimming took 3 bases from V and 2 from J, leaving 11 bases between them. The CDR3 consists of 13 residues. The CDR3 region is CAWRWSGTYEQYF. The CDR3 bases are TGTGCCTGGAGGTGGTCCGGGACCTACGAGCAGTACTTC. Variable domain in full (rest from reference TRBV30 and TRBJ2-7): SQTIHQWPATLVQPVGSPLSLECTVEGTSNPNLYWYRQAAGRGLQLLFYSVGIGQISSEVPQNLSASRPQDRQFILSSKKLLLSDSGFYLCAWRWSGTYEQYFGPGTRLTVT.

The V gene is TRBV20-1, the J gene TRBJ1-1; D is ambiguous. The V and J ends lost 7 bases and 9 bases respectively, with 15 bases between them. The CDR3 is 11 residues long. Germline V gene lookup returns CDR1 DFQATT and CDR2 SNEGSKA (reference sequence). The CDR3 region is CSGAVGDQAFF. The DNA of the CDR3 is TGCAGTGGGGCGGTCGGGGATCAAGCTTTCTTT.

V usage is TRBV7-3 and J usage is TRBJ2-5, with TRBD2 matching over 11 bases. The V segment lost 2 bases and the J segment 4 bases; nucleotides outside the gene matches: 6. Per germline, CDR1 SGHTA and CDR2 FQGTGA. The CDR3 totals 16 residues. CDR3 region: CASSLFASGGTETQYF. CDR3 bases: TGTGCCAGCAGCTTATTTGCTAGCGGGGGGACAGAGACCCAGTACTTC. Looking up the rest from reference TRBV7-3 and TRBJ2-5 gives the full variable domain: GAGVSQTPSNKVTEKGKYVELRCDPISGHTALYWYRQSLGQGPEFLIYFQGTGAADDSGLPNDRFFAVRPEGSVSTLKIQRTERGDSAVYLCASSLFASGGTETQYFGPGTRLLVL.

This clone was picked up a small number of times. This chain connects TRBV25-1 to TRBJ2-6; D is perhaps TRBD1 (6 bases). CDR1 and CDR2 from the germline V gene are MGHDK and SYGVNS. V shed 1 base and J shed 1 base, with 11 bases lying between them. This CDR3 is built from 17 residues. DNA of the CDR3: TGTGCCAGCAGTGAATGGTCTGGACAGTCTGGGGCCAACGTCCTGACTTTC. This sequence encodes CASSEWSGQSGANVLTF. The full variable domain, with the rest looked up from reference TRBV25-1 and TRBJ2-6, is EADIYQTPRYLVIGTGKKITLECSQTMGHDKMYWYQQDPGMELHLIHYSYGVNSTEKGDLSSESTVSRIRTEHFPLTLESARPSHTSQYLCASSEWSGQSGANVLTFGAGSRLTVL.

The CDR3 spells CASSAVWGYAGEQYF. CDR3 nucleotide sequence: TGTGCCAGCAGCGCGGTGTGGGGATACGCGGGAGAGCAGTACTTC. The chain has TRBV6-1 and TRBJ2-7; tentatively, D is TRBD2 (6 bases). Per germline, CDR1 MNHNS and CDR2 SASEGT. Trimming cost V 6 bases and J 7 bases, with 22 bases left between them. The length of the CDR3 is 15 residues.

CDR3 DNA: TGTGCCAGCTCACAGGGGACAGCGACGACCGGGGGCTACACCTTC. As protein: CASSQGTATTGGYTF. This chain connects TRBV18 to TRBJ1-2; the match to TRBD1 covers 7 bases. The CDR3 extends over 15 amino acids. Germline lookup yields CDR1 KGHSH and CDR2 LQKENI. V lost 4 bases to trimming and J lost 8 bases; unmatched junction nucleotides: 13.

The chain carries TRBV4-1 and TRBJ1-4, with a possible D match to TRBD1 (5 bases). Trimming pared 0 bases from V and 8 bases from J, leaving 10 bases between. Germline V lookup: CDR1 MGHRA, CDR2 YSYEKL. This CDR3 is 14 amino acids long. CDR3 amino acids: CASSQDEGREKLFF. The CDR3 region has the DNA TGCGCCAGCAGCCAAGATGAGGGGAGGGAAAAACTGTTTTTT.

The V gene is TRBV6-5, the J gene TRBJ1-2; TRBD1 matches at 8 bases. The CDR3 extends over 15 amino acids. Per the germline V gene, CDR1 is MNHEY and CDR2 is SVGAGI. V was pared by 6 bases and J by 5 bases, with 11 bases of the junction left unmatched. CDR3 residues: CASSQGGTGLYGYTF. The DNA for the CDR3 is TGTGCCAGCAGCCAGGGGGGGACAGGATTATATGGCTACACCTTC.

The V call is TRBV2, the J call TRBJ2-7; possibly TRBD1 for D (6 bases). The CDR3 runs 13 residues. V was pared by 7 bases and J by 7 bases, with 17 bases between. Germline CDR1 is SNHLY and CDR2 is FYNNEI. The CDR3: CASKAGVSREQYF. The CDR3, as DNA: TGTGCCAGCAAGGCAGGGGTTTCTAGGGAGCAGTACTTC.

This clone was detected many times. V is TRBV27 and J is TRBJ1-5; D remains unclear. Deletions cut 0 bases from V and 11 bases from J, with 14 bases between. This CDR3 is 14 amino acids long. CDR1 MNHEY and CDR2 SMNVEV come from the germline V gene (reference sequence). The CDR3 spells CASSLSISTLAQHF. In nucleotides, the CDR3 is TGTGCCAGCAGTTTATCGATTAGCACCCTGGCCCAGCATTTT.

This chain links TRBV7-9 with TRBJ2-5, with 10 bases matching TRBD1. This CDR3 is 14 amino acids long. Germline V gene sequence: CDR1 SEHNR, CDR2 FQNEAQ (reference sequence). With 5 bases clipped from V and 3 bases from J, the junction kept 3 bases outside the gene matches. CDR3 nucleotides: TGTGCCAGCAGCCCCGGACAGGGGGAAGAGACCCAGTACTTC. Translated: CASSPGQGEETQYF.

Only a few counts were recorded for this clone. This chain connects TRBV7-9 to TRBJ1-2; D not certain. CDR1 SEHNR and CDR2 FQNEAQ come from the germline V gene (reference sequence). Trimming pared 5 bases from V and 1 base from J, leaving 23 bases between. This CDR3 has 18 amino acids. The CDR3 sequence is CASSRDWTLGSGNYGYTF. The CDR3 DNA reads TGTGCCAGCAGCCGTGATTGGACTCTCGGGTCGGGTAACTATGGCTACACCTTC.

The J gene is TRBJ2-1, the V gene TRBV7-2; tentative D call: TRBD1 (7 bases). CDR3 length: 16 amino acids. V lost 5 bases and J 8 bases, leaving 22 bases between the germline ends. The germline gives CDR1 SGHTA, CDR2 FQGNSA. The CDR3 DNA sequence: TGTGCCAGCAGCCGCCCAGGAGGGGGCGGAAGCGATGAGCAGTTCTTC. Residues: CASSRPGGGGSDEQFF.

This clone was recorded only once. The chain has TRBV7-2 and TRBJ2-3; 10 positions agree with TRBD2. J lost 6 bases, V lost 0 bases, and 6 bases had no gene match. The CDR3 runs to 16 residues. From germline, CDR1 is SGHTA and CDR2 FQGNSA. CDR3 DNA: TGTGCCAGCAGCTTAGCGCCTAGCGGGGGTACCGATACGCAGTATTTT. This codes for CASSLAPSGGTDTQYF.

The rearrangement uses TRBV19 and TRBJ1-3, with 7 bases fitting TRBD1. The J segment lost 2 bases and the V segment lost 5 bases, leaving 6 bases of the junction unmatched. Germline V lookup: CDR1 LNHDA, CDR2 SQIVND (reference sequence). The CDR3 runs 15 residues. The CDR3 loop is CASSAQGGPGNTIYF. The CDR3 nucleotides are TGTGCCAGTAGTGCCCAGGGGGGTCCTGGAAACACCATATATTTT.

The chain combines TRBV14 with TRBJ1-5, with D possibly being TRBD1 (5 bases). The length of the CDR3 is 16 residues. The germline V and J ends were trimmed by 3 bases and 0 bases, with 12 bases remaining between them. CDR1 is SGHDN, CDR2 FVKESK, per germline. The CDR3 spells CASSQGDSNSNQPQHF. In DNA, the CDR3 is TGTGCCAGCAGCCAGGGCGACAGTAATAGCAATCAGCCCCAGCATTTT.

The chain links TRBV6-1 to TRBJ2-2; tentatively, D is TRBD2 (5 bases). The germline V gene encodes CDR1 MNHNS and CDR2 SASEGT. This CDR3 spans 14 amino acids. V dropped 6 bases and J dropped 1 base, with 9 bases sitting between them. The CDR3 DNA reads as TGTGCCAGCAGGAGGGAAGTGAACACCGGGGAGCTGTTTTTT. It specifies CASRREVNTGELFF.

This clone occurred a few times. The rearrangement joins TRBV10-1 to TRBJ2-7, with D tentatively TRBD2 (6 bases). The CDR3 sequence is 13 residues long. Trimming pared 4 bases from V and 6 bases from J, leaving 13 bases between. Germline values: CDR1 WNHNN, CDR2 SYGVQD (reference sequence). CDR3 in DNA: TGCGCCAGCAGTGGCGGGGTGGCGCGCGAGCAGTACTTC. Translating gives CASSGGVAREQYF.

This clone was seen a handful of times. The chain recombines TRBV4-2 with TRBJ2-5; 9 positions agree with TRBD1. The ends lost 4 bases at V and 0 bases at J; junction bases unmatched: 6. CDR3 length: 16 amino acids. The germline V gene has CDR1 LGHNA and CDR2 YNFKEQ. This CDR3 is CASSPGTGTYQETQYF. In DNA form, the CDR3 reads TGTGCCAGCAGCCCCGGGACAGGGACCTACCAAGAGACCCAGTACTTC.

The chain links TRBV7-6 to TRBJ2-1; D gene unclear. Germline CDR1 SGHVS, CDR2 FNYEAQ. This CDR3 has 13 amino acids. V was trimmed by 6 bases and J by 8 bases, leaving 14 bases between them. CDR3 protein: CASRPSARDEQFF. DNA of the CDR3: TGTGCCAGCAGACCTTCTGCGCGCGATGAGCAGTTCTTC.